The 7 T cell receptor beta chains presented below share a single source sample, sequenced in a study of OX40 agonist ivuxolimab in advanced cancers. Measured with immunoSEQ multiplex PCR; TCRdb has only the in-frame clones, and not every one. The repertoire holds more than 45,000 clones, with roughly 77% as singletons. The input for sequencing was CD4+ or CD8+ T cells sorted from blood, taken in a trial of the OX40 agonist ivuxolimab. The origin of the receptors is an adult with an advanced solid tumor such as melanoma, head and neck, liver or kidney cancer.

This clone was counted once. In nucleotides, the CDR3 is TGTGCCAGCAGCCATCTACTAGCGGGGGGGCGGAATGAGCAGTTCTTC. Protein product: CASSHLLAGGRNEQFF. J is TRBJ2-1 and V is TRBV14; 13 bases are a match to TRBD2. V lost 3 bases and J lost 7; bases outside the gene matches: 6. Germline loops: CDR1 SGHDN, CDR2 FVKESK. The CDR3 runs 16 residues.

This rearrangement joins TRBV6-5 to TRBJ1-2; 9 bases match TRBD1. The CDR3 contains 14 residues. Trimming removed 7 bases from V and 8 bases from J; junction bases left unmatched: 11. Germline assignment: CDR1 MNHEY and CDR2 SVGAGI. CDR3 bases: TGTGCCAGCACAGGACAGGGGCAAATTGAGGGCTACACCTTC. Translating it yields CASTGQGQIEGYTF.

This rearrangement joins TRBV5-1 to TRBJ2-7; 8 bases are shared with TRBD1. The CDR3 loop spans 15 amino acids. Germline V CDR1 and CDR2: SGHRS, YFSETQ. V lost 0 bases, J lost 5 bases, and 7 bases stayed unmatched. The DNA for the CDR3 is TGCGCCAGCAGCTTGGCCGTGACAGGGGTCGACGAGCAGTACTTC. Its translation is CASSLAVTGVDEQYF.

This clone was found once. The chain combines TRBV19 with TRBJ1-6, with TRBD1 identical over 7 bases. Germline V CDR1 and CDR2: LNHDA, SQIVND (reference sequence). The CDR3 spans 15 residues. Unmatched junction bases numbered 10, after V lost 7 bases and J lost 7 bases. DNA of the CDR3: TGTGCCAGTACCCTTGGGCAGGGGGGAAATTCACCCCTCCACTTT. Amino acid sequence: CASTLGQGGNSPLHF.

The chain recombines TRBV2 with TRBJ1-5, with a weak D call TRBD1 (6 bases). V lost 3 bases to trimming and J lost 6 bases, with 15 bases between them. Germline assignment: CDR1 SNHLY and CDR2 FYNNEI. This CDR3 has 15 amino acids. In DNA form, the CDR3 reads TGTGCCAGCAGTGAGACGGGGGCTTCGAGTCAGCCCCAGCATTTT. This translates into CASSETGASSQPQHF.

DNA for the CDR3: TGCAGCGGGGACAGGGGAGAGACCCAGTACTTC. This gives the protein CSGDRGETQYF. The chain recombines TRBV29-1 with TRBJ2-5; TRBD1 matches at 10 bases. Germline assignment: CDR1 SQVTM and CDR2 ANQGSEA. With V trimmed by 7 bases and J by 4 bases, 0 bases remained unmatched. The CDR3 loop spans 11 amino acids. The variable domain in full, with the rest retrieved from reference TRBV29-1 and TRBJ2-5, is SAVISQKPSRDICQRGTSLTIQCQVDSQVTMMFWYRQQPGQSLTLIATANQGSEATYESGFVIDKFPISRPNLTFSTLTVSNMSPEDSSIYLCSGDRGETQYFGPGTRLLVL.

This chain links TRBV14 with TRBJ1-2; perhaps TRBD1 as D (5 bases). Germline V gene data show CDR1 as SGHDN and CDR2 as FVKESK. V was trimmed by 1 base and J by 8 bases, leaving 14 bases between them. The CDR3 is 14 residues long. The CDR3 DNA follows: TGTGCCAGCAGCCAAGGGGCGGGACGGGAGGGCTACACCTTC. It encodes CASSQGAGREGYTF.